Below, 28 T cell receptor beta chains from the same sample are listed, as sequenced in a study of T cell responses to AZD1222 COVID-19 vaccine. Produced via immunoSEQ multiplex PCR; TCRdb's table is partial and in-frame only. Counted here are around 180,000 clones, approximately 87% occurring once; the ten biggest clones make up around 2.9%. This material consisted of peripheral blood, taken on day 0 of MenACWY control vaccination. The source is an adult in good health.

The J gene is TRBJ2-7, the V gene TRBV27; possibly TRBD1 for D (5 bases). Germline V gene lookup returns CDR1 MNHEY and CDR2 SMNVEV (reference sequence). The CDR3 spans 16 residues. V shed 5 bases and J shed 0 bases, with 17 bases lying between them. The CDR3 region is CASSHQKGLSSYEQYF. The CDR3 region has the DNA TGTGCCAGCAGTCACCAAAAGGGGTTAAGCTCCTACGAGCAGTACTTC.

As for this clone: Within the sample, other DNA sequences also encode this same CDR3. The CDR3 region has the DNA TGTGCCAGCAGCTTGGGCGGGCGGGGCTACACCTTC. Amino acids: CASSLGGRGYTF. This sequence joins TRBV7-9 and TRBJ1-2; D uncertain. This CDR3 has 12 amino acids. In germline, CDR1 is SEHNR, CDR2 FQNEAQ (reference sequence). V lost 3 bases and J lost 8, with 10 bases in between.

The J gene is TRBJ2-7, the V gene TRBV19; D may be TRBD1 or TRBD2 (5 bases each). V was trimmed by 3 bases and J by 3 bases, leaving 15 bases between them. From germline, CDR1 is LNHDA and CDR2 SQIVND (reference sequence). The CDR3 is made up of 15 amino acids. The CDR3 sequence is CASSMARGPLYEQYF. The CDR3 DNA reads as TGTGCCAGTAGTATGGCGAGGGGCCCCCTCTACGAGCAGTACTTC.

This chain connects TRBV19 to TRBJ2-3; D not certain. Per germline, CDR1 LNHDA and CDR2 SQIVND (reference sequence). V was cut by 1 base and J by 0 bases, with 5 bases left in between. The CDR3 has 14 residues. As DNA, the CDR3 is TGTGCCAGTAGTATAGTTGACAGCACAGATACGCAGTATTTT. Translation: CASSIVDSTDTQYF.

J is TRBJ1-2 and V is TRBV6-1, with 7 bases identical to TRBD1. CDR1 is MNHNS, CDR2 SASEGT, per germline. The junction had 14 bases not matched to a gene; V was cut back by 4 bases and J by 3 bases. The CDR3 spans 17 residues. CDR3 in amino acids: CASSGTGTASEYYGYTF. The CDR3 coding sequence is TGTGCCAGCAGTGGAACCGGGACAGCTTCCGAGTACTATGGCTACACCTTC.

The chain is built from TRBV18 and TRBJ2-7, with a possible D match to TRBD1 (5 bases). Germline V CDR1 and CDR2: KGHSH, LQKENI. V was trimmed by 2 bases and J by 3 bases, leaving 14 bases between them. The CDR3 loop spans 15 amino acids. The CDR3 region is CASSPFGQGYYEQYF. CDR3 DNA: TGTGCCAGCTCACCATTCGGCCAGGGTTACTACGAGCAGTACTTC. The variable domain in full, completed from reference TRBV18 and TRBJ2-7, reads NAGVMQNPRHLVRRRGQEARLRCSPMKGHSHVYWYRQLPEEGLKFMVYLQKENIIDESGMPKERFSAEFPKEGPSILRIQQVVRGDSAAYFCASSPFGQGYYEQYFGPGTRLTVT.

This clone was seen once. This chain uses TRBV25-1 with TRBJ1-6, with TRBD1 as a possible D gene (5 bases). There are 13 residues in the CDR3. V was shortened by 5 bases and J by 10 bases, with 12 bases between the two germline ends. The germline gives CDR1 MGHDK, CDR2 SYGVNS. The CDR3 protein is CASSFGGTSPLHF. The DNA for the CDR3 is TGTGCCAGCAGTTTTGGGGGAACGTCACCCCTCCACTTT.

The CDR3 spells CASSPGSGTAYNEQFF. CDR3 DNA: TGTGCCAGCAGCCCGGGTAGCGGGACAGCCTACAATGAGCAGTTCTTC. The rearrangement links TRBV3-1 (or the pseudogene TRBV3-2) to TRBJ2-1, with D maybe TRBD2 (8 bases). CDR3 length: 16 residues. Germline CDR1 and CDR2: LGHDT and YNNKEL (reference sequence). With 4 bases removed from V and 2 bases from J, the gap between germline ends came to 15 bases.

A single count supports this clone. The chain recombines TRBV28 with TRBJ2-2; the D call may be TRBD1 or TRBD2 (5 bases each). This CDR3 comprises 15 residues. The germline CDR1 and CDR2 sequences are MDHEN and SYDVKM. Trimming removed 5 bases from V and 5 bases from J, with 15 bases in between. The CDR3 DNA follows: TGTGCCAGCAGTCACCGGGACGGAGCGACCGGGGAGCTGTTTTTT. Residues: CASSHRDGATGELFF.

This clone has only one observation. The CDR3 here is CASSQRGSGSHEQYF. Written as DNA, the CDR3 is TGTGCCAGCAGCCAACGGGGGAGCGGGAGTCACGAGCAGTACTTC. The J gene is TRBJ2-7, the V gene TRBV28; TRBD2 matches at 8 bases. Germline CDR1 MDHEN, CDR2 SYDVKM. The CDR3 loop spans 15 amino acids. V lost 6 bases and J lost 5; bases outside the gene matches: 12.

J is TRBJ1-1 and V is TRBV11-1; D is possibly TRBD1 (5 bases). In germline, CDR1 is SGHAT, CDR2 FQDESV (reference sequence). The CDR3 consists of 14 residues. Trimming removed 5 bases at V and 1 base at J, with 11 bases between. This CDR3 reads CASSTGLTNTEAFF. The CDR3 DNA sequence: TGTGCCAGCAGCACGGGACTAACGAACACTGAAGCTTTCTTT. Looking up the rest from reference TRBV11-1 and TRBJ1-1 gives the full variable domain: EAEVAQSPRYKITEKSQAVAFWCDPISGHATLYWYRQILGQGPELLVQFQDESVVDDSQLPKDRFSAERLKGVDSTLKIQPAELGDSAMYLCASSTGLTNTEAFFGQGTRLTVV.

CDR3 sequence reads: CSVATSGPYEQYF. Written as DNA, the CDR3 is TGCAGCGTTGCAACTAGCGGGCCCTACGAGCAGTACTTC. V and J are TRBV29-1 and TRBJ2-7; 9 nucleotides align to TRBD2. Germline trimming cut 4 bases from V and 2 bases from J; bases unmatched to any gene: 3. Germline V lookup: CDR1 SQVTM, CDR2 ANQGSEA. The CDR3 loop spans 13 amino acids.

In its sample, this clone was seen a few times. The CDR3 region has the DNA TGTGCCAGCTCACCAATTGGGTCCGCCAATTCACCCCTCCACTTT. Translated, it gives CASSPIGSANSPLHF. The chain uses TRBV18 and TRBJ1-6; D gene ambiguous. The CDR3 contains 15 residues. The germline V and J ends were trimmed by 2 bases and 7 bases, with 12 bases remaining between them. CDR1 KGHSH and CDR2 LQKENI come from the germline V gene.

J is TRBJ2-3 and V is TRBV3-1 (or the pseudogene TRBV3-2); 12 nucleotides align to TRBD2. The J segment lost 4 bases and the V segment lost 4 bases, leaving 3 bases of the junction unmatched. The CDR3 has 15 residues. From germline, CDR1 is LGHDT and CDR2 YNNKEL (reference sequence). DNA for the CDR3: TGTGCCAGCAGCCGGACTAGCGGGGATCCAGATACGCAGTATTTT. Its protein product is CASSRTSGDPDTQYF.

This clone has a single count. The rearrangement uses TRBV19 and TRBJ1-2, with 7 nucleotides matching TRBD1. CDR3 length: 16 residues. Unmatched junction bases numbered 11, after V lost 5 bases and J lost 2 bases. CDR1 is LNHDA, CDR2 SQIVND, per germline (reference sequence). CDR3 in DNA: TGTGCCAGTAGTCCCCTCGACAGGGATCGAAACTATGGCTACACCTTC. It is translated as CASSPLDRDRNYGYTF.

The chain links TRBV10-1 to TRBJ2-1; 12 positions match TRBD2. The J segment lost 9 bases and the V segment lost 6 bases, leaving 15 bases of the junction unmatched. Germline CDR1 is WNHNN and CDR2 is SYGVQD (reference sequence). The CDR3 extends over 17 amino acids. In nucleotides, the CDR3 is TGCGCCAGCAGGACGCGACTAGCGGGAGAGAGGGTGGGTGAGCAGTTCTTC. Amino acids: CASRTRLAGERVGEQFF.

This chain connects TRBV7-6 to TRBJ1-3; D unresolved. Germline CDR1 and CDR2: SGHVS and FNYEAQ. CDR3 size: 14 residues. The V end was cut by 5 bases, the J end by 4 bases, with 12 bases between. The CDR3 DNA follows: TGTGCCAGCAGCCCTCGGTCCTCCGGAAACACCATATATTTT. Encoded protein: CASSPRSSGNTIYF.

This clone turned up a few times. The chain recombines TRBV18 with TRBJ2-7; TRBD1 agrees at 7 bases. Germline lookup yields CDR1 KGHSH and CDR2 LQKENI. Germline trimming cut 8 bases from V and 5 bases from J; bases unmatched to any gene: 6. The CDR3 has 12 residues. This CDR3 reads CASTLDRDEQYF. The CDR3 coding sequence is TGTGCCAGCACTCTTGACAGGGACGAGCAGTACTTC.

V and J are TRBV5-5 and TRBJ2-7, with 9 nucleotides matching TRBD1. The V gene end was trimmed by 4 bases and the J gene end by 2 bases; junction bases not matched to a gene: 7. The CDR3 sequence is 15 residues long. Germline CDR1 reads SGHKS; CDR2 reads YYEKEE (reference sequence). CDR3 sequence: CASSPAGTGTYEQYF. The CDR3 DNA reads TGTGCCAGCAGCCCAGCCGGGACAGGGACCTACGAGCAGTACTTC.

The chain carries TRBV7-3 and TRBJ2-5, with D maybe TRBD2 (5 bases). The V gene lost 2 bases and the J gene lost 0 bases, with 10 bases spanning the gap. Germline V CDR1 and CDR2: SGHTA, FQGTGA. This CDR3 is built from 15 residues. CDR3 DNA sequence: TGTGCCAGCAGCTTATCGGCCGGGAACCAAGAGACCCAGTACTTC. It codes for CASSLSAGNQETQYF.

This chain connects TRBV27 to TRBJ2-3; D ambiguous. This CDR3 has 14 amino acids. Per the germline V gene, CDR1 is MNHEY and CDR2 is SMNVEV (reference sequence). V was cut by 7 bases and J by 6 bases, with 17 bases left in between. The CDR3 bases are TGTGCCAGCACACGCTATAACCCCCAGGATACGCAGTATTTT. This sequence encodes CASTRYNPQDTQYF.

The rearrangement links TRBV4-3 to TRBJ1-1; 9 positions agree with TRBD1. Germline-derived CDR1 and CDR2 are LGHNA and YSLEER. Unmatched junction bases numbered 4, after V lost 6 bases and J lost 5 bases. The length of the CDR3 is 13 residues. The CDR3 DNA sequence: TGCGCCAGCAGGGACAGGGGAAGTACTGAAGCTTTCTTT. It codes for CASRDRGSTEAFF.

Turning to this clone: Other DNA sequences within the sample encode an identical CDR3. The rearrangement links TRBV9 to TRBJ2-2; perhaps TRBD1 as D (5 bases). From germline, CDR1 is SGDLS and CDR2 YYNGEE. The CDR3 contains 12 residues. The V and J ends lost 0 bases and 8 bases respectively, with 5 bases between them. This chain's CDR3 is CASSVAGGELFF. The CDR3 nucleotides read TGTGCCAGCAGCGTAGCAGGGGGGGAGCTGTTTTTT.

The J gene is TRBJ1-2, the V gene TRBV6-5, with D perhaps matching TRBD1 (5 bases). The CDR3 is made up of 14 amino acids. The germline V gene has CDR1 MNHEY and CDR2 SVGAGI. V dropped 2 bases and J dropped 1 base, with 8 bases sitting between them. CDR3: CASSYEGNNYGYTF. DNA for the CDR3: TGTGCCAGCAGTTACGAGGGGAATAACTATGGCTACACCTTC.

This CDR3 reads CASSSTGNTGELFF. For the CDR3, the DNA is TGTGCCAGCAGCTCCACAGGAAACACCGGGGAGCTGTTTTTT. The gene calls are TRBV7-6 and TRBJ2-2, with D possibly matching TRBD1 (5 bases). Trimming removed 4 bases at V and 2 bases at J, with 8 bases between. Germline-derived CDR1 and CDR2 are SGHVS and FNYEAQ. This CDR3 is built from 14 residues.

This clone was observed once. The CDR3 sequence: CASSLRGEQYF. CDR3 DNA: TGTGCCAGCAGTTTAAGAGGGGAGCAGTACTTC. The chain employs TRBV12-3 or TRBV12-4 and TRBJ2-7; possible D gene TRBD2, 5 bases. The CDR3 extends over 11 amino acids. Trimming shortened V by 2 bases and J by 7 bases, and 6 bases separated the two germline ends.

The chain links TRBV7-2 to TRBJ2-7; D is perhaps TRBD1 or TRBD2 (5 bases each). Trimming stripped 1 base from V and 2 bases from J, with 12 bases between. The CDR3 covers 15 residues. Germline-derived CDR1 and CDR2 are SGHTA and FQGNSA. The CDR3, as DNA: TGTGCCAGCAGCTTAGGAGGGACGGTGGCCTACGAGCAGTACTTC. Amino acid sequence: CASSLGGTVAYEQYF.

The rearrangement links TRBV19 to TRBJ1-3; D possibly corresponds to TRBD1 (6 bases). V dropped 6 bases and J dropped 5 bases, with 29 bases sitting between them. The CDR3 length is 19 residues. Germline V CDR1 and CDR2: LNHDA, SQIVND (reference sequence). The CDR3 region is CASSPKPSRGRLIRNTIYF. The CDR3, as DNA: TGTGCCAGTAGCCCTAAACCATCGCGGGGGCGTTTAATCCGAAACACCATATATTTT.